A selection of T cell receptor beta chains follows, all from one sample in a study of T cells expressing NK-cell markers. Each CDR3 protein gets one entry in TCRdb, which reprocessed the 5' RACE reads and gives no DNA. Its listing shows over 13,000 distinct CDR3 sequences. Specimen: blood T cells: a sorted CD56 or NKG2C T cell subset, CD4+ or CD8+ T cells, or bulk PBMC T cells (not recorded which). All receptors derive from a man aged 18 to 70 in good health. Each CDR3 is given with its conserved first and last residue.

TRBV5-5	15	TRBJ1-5	CASSLALIVGQPQHF
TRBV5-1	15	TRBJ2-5	CASMKGGHKGETQYF
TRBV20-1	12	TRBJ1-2	CSARPAGYGYTF
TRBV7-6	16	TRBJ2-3	CASSFSSSGGAGTQYF
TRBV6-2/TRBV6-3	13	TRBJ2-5	CASTSGDRETQYF
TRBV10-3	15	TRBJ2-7	CAISESRTSGYEQYF
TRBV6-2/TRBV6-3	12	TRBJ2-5	CASSYRGGTQYF
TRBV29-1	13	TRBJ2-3	CSVGEGDTDTQYF
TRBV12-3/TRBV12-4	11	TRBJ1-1	CASRMNTEAFF
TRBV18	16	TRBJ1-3	CASSPGQPPSGNTIYF
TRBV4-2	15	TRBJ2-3	CASSQGGGITDTQYF
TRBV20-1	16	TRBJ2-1	CSATPRDRSSYNEQFF
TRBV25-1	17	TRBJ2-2	CASSVRTGGKTTGELFF
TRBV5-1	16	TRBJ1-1	CASSLEPTGRGTEAFF
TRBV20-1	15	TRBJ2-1	CSASNPSGAYNEQFF
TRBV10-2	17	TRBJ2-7	CATLKAGGPSPSYEQYF
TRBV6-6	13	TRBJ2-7	CASTARAFYEQYF
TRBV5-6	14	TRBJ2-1	CASSLGQYYNEQFF
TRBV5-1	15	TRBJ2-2	CASSLGSGSSGELFF
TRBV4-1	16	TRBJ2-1	CASSHLQRGDYNEQFF
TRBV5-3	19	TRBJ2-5	CARSLAGVFSALGSETQYF
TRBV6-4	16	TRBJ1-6	CASSDSRQGDNSPLHF
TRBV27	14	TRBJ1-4	CASSLGTQGEKLFF
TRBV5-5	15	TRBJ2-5	CASSLLSTGGNTQYF
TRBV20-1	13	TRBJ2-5	CSARQGFAETQYF
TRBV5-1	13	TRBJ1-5	CASSLVGDQPQHF
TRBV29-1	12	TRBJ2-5	CSVGAGQETQYF
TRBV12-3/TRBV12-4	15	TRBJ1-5	CASSETGGGGQPQHF
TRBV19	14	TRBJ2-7	CASSRRDNIYEQYF
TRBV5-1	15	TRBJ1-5	CASSSTGQTNQPQHF
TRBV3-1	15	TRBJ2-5	CASSQDPAGAETQYF
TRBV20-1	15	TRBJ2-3	CSARDIRRTTDTQYF
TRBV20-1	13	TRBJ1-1	CSAPPVPNTEAFF
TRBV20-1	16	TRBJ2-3	CSARQRDRGWADTQYF
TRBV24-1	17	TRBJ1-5	CATSGDRTGNSNQPQHF
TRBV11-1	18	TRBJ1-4	CASSQNRDTRGDNEKLFF
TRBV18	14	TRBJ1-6	CASSLEDRSRPLHF
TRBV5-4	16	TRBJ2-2	CASNLGLAGVTGELFF
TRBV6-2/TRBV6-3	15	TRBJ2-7	CASSGPGGGLSEQYF
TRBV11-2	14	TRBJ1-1	CASSLGGGLTEAFF
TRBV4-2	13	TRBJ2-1	CASSHRQGDEQFF
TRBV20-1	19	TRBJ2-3	CSARLSRLEEWPGADTQYF
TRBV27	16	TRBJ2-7	CASSRTSGGAPREQYF
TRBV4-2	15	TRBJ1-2	CASSQDTLRRDGYTF
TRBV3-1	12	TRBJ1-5	CASSQENQPQHF
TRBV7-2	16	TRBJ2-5	CASSLTPGRAQETQYF
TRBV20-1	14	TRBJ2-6	CSAPGQAGANVLTF